The rows below give T cell receptor beta chains drawn from one sample of a study of blood T cell repertoires in COVID-19. Sequenced by immunoSEQ multiplex PCR; TCRdb stores in-frame clones only, minus some. In the table there are approximately 270,000 clones, about 89% of which are singletons. Source material: peripheral blood. These receptors were taken from a man aged 30-40 years with acute or convalescent COVID-19. Each CDR3 is given with its conserved first and last residue. A D gene is named only where the DNA matches it firmly. The size entry is marked missing in some rows and otherwise reads once, few, many or a size class.

D: TRBD1
size: .
V: TRBV3-1/TRBV3-2
J: TRBJ1-2
DNA: TGTGCCAGCAGCCAAGAGGGGACAGAGAAAGCTAACTATGGCTACACCTTC
CDR3: CASSQEGTEKANYGYTF

D: .
size: once
V: TRBV9
J: TRBJ1-5
DNA: TGTGCCAGCAGCGTACTTGGGGGGAGGGGATATAGCAATCAGCCCCAGCATTTT
CDR3: CASSVLGGRGYSNQPQHF

D: TRBD2
size: .
V: TRBV5-4
J: TRBJ2-1
DNA: TGTGCCAGCAGCCCATCCGCGGGGGGCAAAAACAATGAGCAGTTCTTC
CDR3: CASSPSAGGKNNEQFF

D: .
size: .
V: TRBV4-1
J: TRBJ2-5
DNA: TGCGCCAGCAGCTTCCGACTTTGGGGGGAATATGAGACCCAGTACTTC
CDR3: CASSFRLWGEYETQYF

D: TRBD2
size: .
V: TRBV18
J: TRBJ2-1
DNA: TGTGCCAGCTCACCCCGGAGCGGGGGTCCAAACAATGAGCAGTTCTTC
CDR3: CASSPRSGGPNNEQFF

D: .
size: .
V: TRBV6-6
J: TRBJ1-6
DNA: TGTGCCAGCAGTCGATCGGAGGATTCACCCCTCCACTTT
CDR3: CASSRSEDSPLHF

D: .
size: .
V: TRBV24-1
J: TRBJ1-5
DNA: TGTGCCACCAGTGATTTTAGTAGCAATCAGCCCCAGCATTTT
CDR3: CATSDFSSNQPQHF

D: .
size: .
V: TRBV5-1
J: TRBJ2-2
DNA: TGCGCCAGCAGCTTGGATGGAGCGGGGGAGCTGTTTTTT
CDR3: CASSLDGAGELFF

D: .
size: .
V: TRBV9
J: TRBJ2-2
DNA: TGTGCCAGCAGCTGGCAGACGGGAACGAACACCGGGGAGCTGTTTTTT
CDR3: CASSWQTGTNTGELFF

D: .
size: .
V: TRBV7-2
J: TRBJ2-6
DNA: TGTGCCAGCAGCGTCAGTCTCTCTGGGGCCAACGTCCTGACTTTC
CDR3: CASSVSLSGANVLTF

D: .
size: .
V: TRBV5-1
J: TRBJ2-7
DNA: TGCGCCAGCAGCTACACGTCGGGGTACGAGCAGTACTTC
CDR3: CASSYTSGYEQYF

D: .
size: .
V: TRBV9
J: TRBJ1-2
DNA: TGTGCCAGCAGCAAAACAGGCCCCTATGGCTACACCTTC
CDR3: CASSKTGPYGYTF

D: .
size: .
V: TRBV5-1
J: TRBJ2-3
DNA: TGCGCCAGCAGGCTTGGGTGGGCACCGAGCACAGATACGCAGTATTTT
CDR3: CASRLGWAPSTDTQYF

D: .
size: .
V: TRBV7-3
J: TRBJ1-3
DNA: TGTGCCAGCAGCTTATCGTGGGCCCGAGGAAACACCATATATTTT
CDR3: CASSLSWARGNTIYF

D: .
size: .
V: TRBV2
J: TRBJ1-1
DNA: TGTGCCAGCAGGGGGCCAGGTATGAACACTGAAGCTTTCTTT
CDR3: CASRGPGMNTEAFF

D: .
size: .
V: TRBV9
J: TRBJ2-1
DNA: TGTGCCAGCAGCGGCGAGGGGGCGGGAAAATACAATGAGCAGTTCTTC
CDR3: CASSGEGAGKYNEQFF

D: TRBD2
size: .
V: TRBV7-2
J: TRBJ2-3
DNA: TGTGCCAGCAGCTCGGGCGGGAGCTCAGATACGCAGTATTTT
CDR3: CASSSGGSSDTQYF

D: .
size: .
V: TRBV28
J: TRBJ1-6
DNA: TGTGCCAGCAGCGCCCCCAGGGCGCATTCACCCCTCCACTTT
CDR3: CASSAPRAHSPLHF

D: .
size: .
V: TRBV28
J: TRBJ1-4
DNA: TGTGCCAGCAGTTTTGGACTGACTAATGAAAAACTGTTTTTT
CDR3: CASSFGLTNEKLFF

D: TRBD1
size: .
V: TRBV29-1
J: TRBJ1-1
DNA: TGCAGCGTTGCTAGGGACAGCGAGCTTGCTGAAGCTTTCTTT
CDR3: CSVARDSELAEAFF

D: TRBD1
size: .
V: TRBV10-3
J: TRBJ2-7
DNA: TGTGCCATCGCCGGGACGGGACAGGGGGCCGGAGAGCAGTACTTC
CDR3: CAIAGTGQGAGEQYF

D: .
size: .
V: TRBV19
J: TRBJ2-7
DNA: TGTGCCAGTAGTATAACCACAGGGCAGAGGCCCTACGAGCAGTACTTC
CDR3: CASSITTGQRPYEQYF

D: .
size: .
V: TRBV27
J: TRBJ2-7
DNA: TGTGCCAGCAGTTTCCAGGCCGAGTACGAGCAGTACTTC
CDR3: CASSFQAEYEQYF

D: .
size: .
V: TRBV5-1
J: TRBJ2-7
DNA: TGCGCCAGCAGCTTGAGGTCACAGGCCTCCTACGAGCAGTACTTC
CDR3: CASSLRSQASYEQYF

D: TRBD1
size: .
V: TRBV5-1
J: TRBJ2-5
DNA: TGCGCCAGCAGCCCGGACAGGGGTACAGAGACCCAGTACTTC
CDR3: CASSPDRGTETQYF

D: TRBD2
size: .
V: TRBV30
J: TRBJ2-3
DNA: TGTGCCTTCGGGGCAGGGACTAGCCTTAGCACAGATACGCAGTATTTT
CDR3: CAFGAGTSLSTDTQYF

D: .
size: .
V: TRBV6-6
J: TRBJ1-1
DNA: TGTGCCAGCAGTGACGGAGGGAACACTGAAGCTTTCTTT
CDR3: CASSDGGNTEAFF

D: TRBD2
size: .
V: TRBV19
J: TRBJ2-7
DNA: TGTGCCAGTAGTACCTCCGCTAGCGGGGTTAACTCCTACGAGCAGTACTTC
CDR3: CASSTSASGVNSYEQYF

D: .
size: .
V: TRBV6-4
J: TRBJ2-1
DNA: TGTGCCAGCAGTGCCGGGACTGGGGATGAGCAGTTCTTC
CDR3: CASSAGTGDEQFF

D: .
size: .
V: TRBV27
J: TRBJ1-5
DNA: TGTGCCAGCAGTTCACGTAGTCAGCCCCAGCATTTT
CDR3: CASSSRSQPQHF

D: TRBD2
size: .
V: TRBV7-9
J: TRBJ2-2
DNA: TGTGCCAGCAGCGTGGGACTAGCGGGGGGGACGAACACCGGGGAGCTGTTTTTT
CDR3: CASSVGLAGGTNTGELFF

D: .
size: .
V: TRBV7-2
J: TRBJ1-6
DNA: TGTGCCAGCAGCTTAGTTGGAGCGGGGGTCGACGGGACCCTCCACTTT
CDR3: CASSLVGAGVDGTLHF

D: .
size: .
V: TRBV2
J: TRBJ2-1
DNA: TGTGCCAGCAGTGGGCCACTAGGCATTAGTATTGATGAGCAGTTCTTC
CDR3: CASSGPLGISIDEQFF

D: TRBD2
size: .
V: TRBV5-6
J: TRBJ2-1
DNA: TGTGCCAGCAGCGACCGTTATATAGCGGGCTACTCCTACAATGAGCAGTTCTTC
CDR3: CASSDRYIAGYSYNEQFF

D: TRBD2
size: .
V: TRBV28
J: TRBJ2-7
DNA: TGTGCCGGGGCCCAAAGCGGGAGAGGCCACGAGCAGTACTTC
CDR3: CAGAQSGRGHEQYF

D: TRBD2
size: .
V: TRBV23-1
J: TRBJ2-3
DNA: TGCGCCAGCAGTCTTTCCCGGGACAGGGGCTTGAGACTAGCGGGAGGACGGCTCACAGATACGCAGTATTTT
CDR3: CASSLSRDRGLRLAGGRLTDTQYF

D: .
size: few
V: TRBV19
J: TRBJ1-1
DNA: TGTGCCAGTAGTATTACGGCAGGGTCACCCACTGAAGCTTTCTTT
CDR3: CASSITAGSPTEAFF

D: TRBD1
size: .
V: TRBV7-3
J: TRBJ2-2
DNA: TGTGCCAGCAGCCCTTCCGGGACAGTTGTCGGCGGGGAGCTGTTTTTT
CDR3: CASSPSGTVVGGELFF

D: .
size: once
V: TRBV18
J: TRBJ2-1
DNA: TGTGCCAGCTCACTAGTCTCTTACAATGAGCAGTTCTTC
CDR3: CASSLVSYNEQFF

D: TRBD1
size: once
V: TRBV5-5
J: TRBJ1-1
DNA: TGTGCCAGCAGCTTGTCCAGGGACAGGAACACTGAAGCTTTCTTT
CDR3: CASSLSRDRNTEAFF

D: .
size: .
V: TRBV14
J: TRBJ2-6
DNA: TGTGCCAGCAGCCGACAGCCTTCTGGGGCCAACGTCCTGACTTTC
CDR3: CASSRQPSGANVLTF

D: .
size: .
V: TRBV28
J: TRBJ1-4
DNA: TGTGCCAGCACCCTCCCCGGGCGCCCAGGGGAAAAACTGTTTTTT
CDR3: CASTLPGRPGEKLFF

D: TRBD2
size: .
V: TRBV6-6
J: TRBJ2-3
DNA: TGTGCCAGCGGGGGGGTAACTTACACAGATACGCAGTATTTT
CDR3: CASGGVTYTDTQYF

D: TRBD2
size: .
V: TRBV19
J: TRBJ2-3
DNA: TGTGCCAGTAGTGCTAGCCGGGAGGTCAGCACAGATACGCAGTATTTT
CDR3: CASSASREVSTDTQYF

D: .
size: .
V: TRBV15
J: TRBJ1-1
DNA: TGTGCCACCAGCAGAGATCGAGGGTGGAACACTGAAGCTTTCTTT
CDR3: CATSRDRGWNTEAFF

D: TRBD1
size: .
V: TRBV7-2
J: TRBJ1-5
DNA: TGTGCCAGCAGCGCACAGGGGGCATGGAACAATCAGCCCCAGCATTTT
CDR3: CASSAQGAWNNQPQHF

D: .
size: .
V: TRBV28
J: TRBJ1-5
DNA: TGTGCCAGCACCGGGGGATTTAGCAATCAGCCCCAGCATTTT
CDR3: CASTGGFSNQPQHF

D: .
size: .
V: TRBV4-1
J: TRBJ2-7
DNA: TGCGCCAGCAGTCCGACGGGTACCAGCTCCTACGAGCAGTACTTC
CDR3: CASSPTGTSSYEQYF

D: .
size: .
V: TRBV19
J: TRBJ2-5
DNA: TGTGCCAGTAGAGATGGTTATCTCGGGGAGACCCAGTACTTC
CDR3: CASRDGYLGETQYF

D: TRBD1
size: .
V: TRBV5-4
J: TRBJ2-1
DNA: TGTGCCAGCAGACAAGACAGGGGGCTCTACAATGAGCAGTTCTTC
CDR3: CASRQDRGLYNEQFF

D: TRBD1
size: .
V: TRBV7-9
J: TRBJ1-5
DNA: TGTGCCAGCTCTTCAGGGGGTCGGAATCAGCCCCAGCATTTT
CDR3: CASSSGGRNQPQHF

D: .
size: .
V: TRBV28
J: TRBJ2-5
DNA: TGTGCCAGCAACCTGGGGGACTCCACCTTGTACTTC
CDR3: CASNLGDSTLYF

D: .
size: .
V: TRBV6-5
J: TRBJ1-3
DNA: TGTGCCAGCTTGACAGTCTCTGGAAACACCATATATTTT
CDR3: CASLTVSGNTIYF